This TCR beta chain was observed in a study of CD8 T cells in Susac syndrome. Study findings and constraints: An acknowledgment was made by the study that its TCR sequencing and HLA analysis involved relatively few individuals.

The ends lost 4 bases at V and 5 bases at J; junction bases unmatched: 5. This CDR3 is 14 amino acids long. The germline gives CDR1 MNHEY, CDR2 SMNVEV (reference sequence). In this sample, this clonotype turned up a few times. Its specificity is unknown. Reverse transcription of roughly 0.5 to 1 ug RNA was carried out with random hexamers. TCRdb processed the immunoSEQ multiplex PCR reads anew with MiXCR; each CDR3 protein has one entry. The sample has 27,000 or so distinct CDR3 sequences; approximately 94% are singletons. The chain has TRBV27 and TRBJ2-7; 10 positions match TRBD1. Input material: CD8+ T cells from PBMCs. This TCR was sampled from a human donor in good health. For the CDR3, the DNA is TGTGCCAGCAGTTCGGGACAGGGGCTCCACGAGCAGTACTTC. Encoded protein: CASSSGQGLHEQYF.